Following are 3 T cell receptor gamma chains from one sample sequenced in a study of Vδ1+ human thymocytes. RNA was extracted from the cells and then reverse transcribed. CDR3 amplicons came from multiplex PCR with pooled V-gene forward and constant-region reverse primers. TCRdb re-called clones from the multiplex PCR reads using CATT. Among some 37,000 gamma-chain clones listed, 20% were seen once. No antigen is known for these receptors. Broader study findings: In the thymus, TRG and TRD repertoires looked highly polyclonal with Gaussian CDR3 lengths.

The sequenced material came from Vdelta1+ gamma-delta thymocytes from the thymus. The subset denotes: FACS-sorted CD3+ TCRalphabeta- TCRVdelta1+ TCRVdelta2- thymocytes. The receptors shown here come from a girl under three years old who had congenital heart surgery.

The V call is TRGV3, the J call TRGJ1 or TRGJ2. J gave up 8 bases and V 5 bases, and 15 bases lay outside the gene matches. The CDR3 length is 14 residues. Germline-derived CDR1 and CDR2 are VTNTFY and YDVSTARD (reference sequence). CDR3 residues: CATWAGTNWDKKLF. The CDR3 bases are TGTGCCACCTGGGCAGGTACAAATTGGGATAAGAAACTCTTT.

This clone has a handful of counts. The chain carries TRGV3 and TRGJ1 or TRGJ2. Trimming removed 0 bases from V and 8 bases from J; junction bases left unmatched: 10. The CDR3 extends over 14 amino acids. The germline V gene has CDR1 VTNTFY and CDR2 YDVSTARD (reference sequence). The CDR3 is CATWDRPSRDKKLF. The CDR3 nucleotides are TGTGCCACCTGGGACAGGCCAAGTCGGGATAAGAAACTCTTT.

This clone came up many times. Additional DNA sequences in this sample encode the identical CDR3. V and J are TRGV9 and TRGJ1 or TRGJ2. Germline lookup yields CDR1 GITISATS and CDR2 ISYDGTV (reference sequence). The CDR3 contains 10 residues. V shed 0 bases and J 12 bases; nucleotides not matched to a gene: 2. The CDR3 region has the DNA TGTGCCTTGTGGGAGGTGAGGAAACTCTTT. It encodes CALWEVRKLF.